This TCR beta chain is drawn from a study of Graves' ophthalmopathy and Graves' hyperthyroidism. Germline V lookup: CDR1 SQVTM, CDR2 ANQGSEA. CDR3 length: 14 amino acids. J was trimmed by 2 bases and V by 6 bases; bases with no gene match: 7. Many counts were recorded for this clonotype. Transcripts of RNA were the source for amplifying TCR beta CDR3 regions. The first-round RT-PCR employed HTBI primers together with the Qiagen OneStep RT-PCR kit. A multiplex PCR was then performed as the second round. From the multiplex PCR reads, TCRdb called clonotypes with MiXCR, one entry per CDR3 protein. Of tens of thousands of distinct CDR3 sequences listed, approximately 52% are singletons.

Specimen: peripheral blood. The chain combines TRBV29-1 with TRBJ2-5, with 9 nucleotides matching TRBD2. This receptor was obtained from an adult man with Graves' ophthalmopathy. The CDR3 is CSVWAGGTQETQYF. CDR3 sequence (DNA): TGCAGCGTGTGGGCGGGGGGGACTCAAGAGACCCAGTACTTC.